What follows is one T cell receptor (beta chain) and its context. These data belong to a study of technical replicates of blood from a handful of donors. This table comes from immunoSEQ multiplex PCR, and its TCRdb copy is limited to in-frame clones, with some not included. Of 75,000 to 95,000 clones listed, 85% to 95% are singletons. Germline CDR1 SGHTA, CDR2 FQGNSA. The length of the CDR3 is 12 residues. Trimming took off 5 bases at V and 4 bases at J, with 7 bases between the two ends. The chain couples TRBV7-2 to TRBJ2-3, with D hard to call. This clonotype was sampled from a human donor in good health. Sequenced sample: T cells isolated from PBMCs. The CDR3 reads CASSPDSDTQYF. The DNA of the CDR3 is TGTGCCAGCAGCCCCGACTCAGATACGCAGTATTTT. The entire variable domain, with the rest obtained from reference TRBV7-2 and TRBJ2-3, is as follows: GAGVSQSPSNKVTEKGKDVELRCDPISGHTALYWYRQSLGQGLEFLIYFQGNSAPDKSGLPSDRFSAERTGGSVSTLTIQRTQQEDSAVYLCASSPDSDTQYFGPGTRLTVL.